This note documents a single T cell receptor (beta chain) sequence. Libraries were prepared by immunoSEQ multiplex PCR; TCRdb keeps only in-frame clonotypes and omits some of them. The repertoire holds 53,000 or so clones, 70% to 80% seen once, with more than 9.5% in the top ten. The sample comes from a study of radiotherapy plus CTLA-4 blockade in lung cancer. With V trimmed by 4 bases and J by 4 bases, 5 bases remained unmatched. This CDR3 has 15 amino acids. CDR1 and CDR2 from the germline V gene are PRHDT and FYEKMQ (reference sequence). The chain combines TRBV13 with TRBJ1-3; 9 positions agree with TRBD1. The material was peripheral blood, obtained from a patient treated with radiotherapy plus ipilimumab. This TCR was sampled from a human donor with non-small cell lung cancer who had stable disease on radiotherapy plus ipilimumab. The DNA of the CDR3 is TGTGCCAGCAGCTGGGGACAGGGTACCGGAAACACCATATATTTT. This sequence encodes CASSWGQGTGNTIYF.